The rows below give T cell receptor beta chains drawn from one sample of a study of cytomegalovirus exposure and HLA in healthy donors. Assay used: immunoSEQ multiplex PCR; TCRdb lists only in-frame clones, some missing. The sample includes about 160,000 clones, roughly 85% seen only once; the top ten take around 0.89%. Material: PBMCs. The receptors were sampled from a woman between 45 and 60 years old in good health and CMV-seropositive. The CDR3 runs from the conserved cysteine through the conserved F or W. D genes are given only for firm matches. Some rows have no size entry. The others give once, few or many, or a class for an expanded clone.

TRBV6-5	NA	NA	TRBJ1-2	TGTGCCAGCAGCCGCACGGGAGCAGAGGGCTACACCTTC	CASSRTGAEGYTF
TRBV10-3	NA	NA	TRBJ1-1	TGTGCCATCAGTGAGGCGGCCGGGTCGAACACTGAAGCTTTCTTT	CAISEAAGSNTEAFF
TRBV7-8	NA	NA	TRBJ1-1	TGTGCCAGCAGCTTAGGGGGGAGGACTGAAGCTTTCTTT	CASSLGGRTEAFF
TRBV28	TRBD2	NA	TRBJ2-5	TGTGCCAGCAGTTTTGGGCTAGCGGGGTACATCGAGACCCAGTACTTC	CASSFGLAGYIETQYF
TRBV18	NA	NA	TRBJ2-7	TGTGCCAGCTCACCACTAGGACCCGGGACACCGGATCCCTACGAGCAGTACTTC	CASSPLGPGTPDPYEQYF
TRBV6-4	NA	NA	TRBJ2-7	TGTGCCAGCAGGTGGGACACCTTCTACGAGCAGTACTTC	CASRWDTFYEQYF
TRBV6-5	NA	NA	TRBJ1-4	TGTGCCAGCAGTTACTCGAATAAAGCGGGTAATGAAAAACTGTTTTTT	CASSYSNKAGNEKLFF
TRBV6-5	NA	NA	TRBJ1-2	TGTGCCAGCAGCGAAACCCCGACAGCCCACTATGGCTACACCTTC	CASSETPTAHYGYTF
TRBV9	NA	NA	TRBJ2-7	TGTGCCAGCAGTTTAGCGGCGGGGGAGCAGTACTTC	CASSLAAGEQYF
TRBV6-5	NA	NA	TRBJ1-2	TGTGCCAGCAGTGAAGCGGCAGACTATGGCTACACCTTC	CASSEAADYGYTF
TRBV5-1	TRBD1	NA	TRBJ1-1	TGCGCCAGCAGCCGAGGAGGGACAGGGCGGGGGAAGGAAGCTTTCTTT	CASSRGGTGRGKEAFF
TRBV27	TRBD1	NA	TRBJ2-7	TGTGCCAGCAGTCCGGGACAGGGTGGGGTTCGGGAGCAGTACTTC	CASSPGQGGVREQYF
TRBV5-1	TRBD1	NA	TRBJ2-7	TGCGCCAGCAGCCCTAACAACGGACAGGACGAGCAGTACTTC	CASSPNNGQDEQYF
TRBV7-9	NA	NA	TRBJ2-3	TGTGCCAGCAGTGCTAAGCGCGGCACAGATACGCAGTATTTT	CASSAKRGTDTQYF
TRBV29-1	TRBD2	NA	TRBJ2-5	TGCAGCGTTGAGGGGGGGACTAGATATCGCGGGGGGTTTGAAGAGACCCAGTACTTC	CSVEGGTRYRGGFEETQYF
TRBV2	NA	NA	TRBJ2-1	TGTGCCAGCAGTGGCAGGTCGACAGAAGTCTACTACAATGAGCAGTTCTTC	CASSGRSTEVYYNEQFF
TRBV6-5	TRBD1	NA	TRBJ1-2	TGTGCCAGCAGCCCTGCAAGGGGGCGAGGAGGCTACACCTTC	CASSPARGRGGYTF
TRBV6-5	NA	few	TRBJ2-3	TGTGCCAGCAGTTACGGGACTCCCACAGATACGCAGTATTTT	CASSYGTPTDTQYF
TRBV28	NA	NA	TRBJ1-5	TGTGCTATCAAACGCGGGGATCAGCCCCAGCATTTT	CAIKRGDQPQHF
TRBV7-2	TRBD1	once	TRBJ1-4	TGTGCCAGCAGCTTACAGGGACAGGGTAATGAAAAACTGTTTTTT	CASSLQGQGNEKLFF
TRBV4-3	TRBD1	NA	TRBJ1-5	TGCGCCAGCAGCCAAGATGGACAGGCATATGAGCCCCAGCATTTT	CASSQDGQAYEPQHF
TRBV19	NA	NA	TRBJ1-5	TGTGCCAGTAGTATCCCCAGGGGTAGTGGCAATCAGCCCCAGCATTTT	CASSIPRGSGNQPQHF
TRBV19	TRBD2	few	TRBJ2-3	TGTGCCAGCCGACCTAGCGGGAGGTCGACAGATACGCAGTATTTT	CASRPSGRSTDTQYF
TRBV7-8	TRBD1	NA	TRBJ1-5	TGTGCCAGCAGCTCCTCGGGCAACCCAGGGACAGGAGGTAATCAGCCCCAGCATTTT	CASSSSGNPGTGGNQPQHF
TRBV5-4	NA	few	TRBJ2-2	TGTGCCAGCAGCTTCGACAGGATGAACACCGGGGAGCTGTTTTTT	CASSFDRMNTGELFF
TRBV30	NA	NA	TRBJ1-1	TGTGCCTGGTGTAACCCTTCCCTCACGGGAGGGGACACTGAAGCTTTCTTT	CAWCNPSLTGGDTEAFF
TRBV6-5	NA	few	TRBJ1-3	TGTGCCAGCACTCGGGGAACGTCGGGAAACACCATATATTTT	CASTRGTSGNTIYF
TRBV7-8	NA	NA	TRBJ1-5	TGTGCCAGCAGCTTAGTACTGGGGAGAAGCAATCAGCCCCAGCATTTT	CASSLVLGRSNQPQHF
TRBV5-6	TRBD1	NA	TRBJ1-5	TGTGCCAGCAGCTTCGGGACAGGAGGCAATCAGCCCCAGCATTTT	CASSFGTGGNQPQHF
TRBV28	TRBD1	NA	TRBJ2-7	TGTGCCAGCAGTTCTGGACAGGGTGGCGAGCAGTACTTC	CASSSGQGGEQYF
TRBV23-1	NA	NA	TRBJ1-2	TGCGCCAGCAGTCAAGGTTCGGGCTATGGCTACACCTTC	CASSQGSGYGYTF
TRBV7-3	NA	NA	TRBJ2-1	TGTGCCAGCAGCTCGGCAGGGGCCAATGAGCAGTTCTTC	CASSSAGANEQFF
TRBV28	NA	once	TRBJ1-1	TGTGCCAGCACCCTCTGGGGACACTCTGAAGCTTTCTTT	CASTLWGHSEAFF
TRBV6-5	NA	NA	TRBJ1-2	TGTGCCAGCAGTCCCGACAGGTACTATGGCTACACCTTC	CASSPDRYYGYTF
TRBV7-8	NA	NA	TRBJ2-2	TGTGCCAGCAGCTTTGCGGGGGCCGACACCGGGGAGCTGTTTTTT	CASSFAGADTGELFF
TRBV5-6	NA	NA	TRBJ1-6	TGTGCCAGCACCTACAGGGCCCTCAATTCACCCCTCCACTTT	CASTYRALNSPLHF
TRBV7-9	TRBD2	NA	TRBJ2-3	TGTGCCAGCAGCTTAGGGCGGGGGGGTTACACAGATACGCAGTATTTT	CASSLGRGGYTDTQYF
TRBV6-6	NA	NA	TRBJ1-1	TGTGCCAGCAGATCGGGGGGATTGAACACTGAAGCTTTCTTT	CASRSGGLNTEAFF
TRBV5-1	TRBD1	NA	TRBJ1-2	TGCGCCAGCAGCCCAGGGACAGGTCCTAACTATGGCTACACCTTC	CASSPGTGPNYGYTF
TRBV27	NA	NA	TRBJ2-2	TGTGCCAGCAGTTCTTGGCAGACAAACACCGGGGAGCTGTTTTTT	CASSSWQTNTGELFF
TRBV5-1	TRBD1	NA	TRBJ1-6	TGCGCCAGCAGCCTCAAACAGGGGATATATAATTCACCCCTCCACTTT	CASSLKQGIYNSPLHF
TRBV12-5	NA	NA	TRBJ1-1	TGTGCTAGTGGTCCTGGGGCCCCGCGCACTGAAGCTTTCTTT	CASGPGAPRTEAFF
TRBV27	TRBD1	NA	TRBJ1-5	TGTGCCAGCAGTTTAAACAGGGGCCAAGATCAGCCCCAGCATTTT	CASSLNRGQDQPQHF
TRBV7-2	NA	NA	TRBJ2-6	TGTGCCAGCAGCCCTCTGGAGGGGAACGTCCTGACTTTC	CASSPLEGNVLTF
TRBV2	TRBD1	few	TRBJ2-7	TGTGCCAGCAGTGTTGGACAGGGGAACTACGAGCAGTACTTC	CASSVGQGNYEQYF
TRBV7-8	TRBD2	NA	TRBJ2-3	TGTGCCAGCAGCTTCAGACTAGCGGGAGGCACAGATACGCAGTATTTT	CASSFRLAGGTDTQYF
TRBV5-4	TRBD2	NA	TRBJ2-3	TGTGCCAGCAGCGACCGGACTAGCGGGAGATGGGATACGCAGTATTTT	CASSDRTSGRWDTQYF
TRBV10-3	NA	NA	TRBJ2-1	TGTGCCATCAGTGCGGAGGCAGGAACCTACAATGAGCAGTTCTTC	CAISAEAGTYNEQFF
TRBV9	NA	once	TRBJ2-2	TGTGCCAGCAGAACAGGGTCCGGGGAGCTGTTTTTT	CASRTGSGELFF
TRBV5-1	TRBD1	NA	TRBJ2-7	TGCGCCAGCAGCTTGGGACCGGGACAGGGTTCAGTGCAGTACTTC	CASSLGPGQGSVQYF
TRBV18	NA	NA	TRBJ1-2	TGTGCCAGCTCACCAGCAGGGGTCTATGGCTACACCTTC	CASSPAGVYGYTF